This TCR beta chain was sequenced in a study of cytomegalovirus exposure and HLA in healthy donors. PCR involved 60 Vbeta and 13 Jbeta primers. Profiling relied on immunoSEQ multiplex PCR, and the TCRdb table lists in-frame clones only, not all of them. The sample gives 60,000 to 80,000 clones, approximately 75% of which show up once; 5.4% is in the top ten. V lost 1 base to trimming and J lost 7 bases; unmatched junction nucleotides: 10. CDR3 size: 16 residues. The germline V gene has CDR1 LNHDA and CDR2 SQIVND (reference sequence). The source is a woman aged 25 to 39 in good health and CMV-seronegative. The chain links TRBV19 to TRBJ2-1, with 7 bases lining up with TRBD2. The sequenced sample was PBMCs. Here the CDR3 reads CASSIAPGGAGNEQFF. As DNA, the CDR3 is TGTGCCAGTAGTATAGCCCCGGGGGGAGCCGGAAATGAGCAGTTCTTC.